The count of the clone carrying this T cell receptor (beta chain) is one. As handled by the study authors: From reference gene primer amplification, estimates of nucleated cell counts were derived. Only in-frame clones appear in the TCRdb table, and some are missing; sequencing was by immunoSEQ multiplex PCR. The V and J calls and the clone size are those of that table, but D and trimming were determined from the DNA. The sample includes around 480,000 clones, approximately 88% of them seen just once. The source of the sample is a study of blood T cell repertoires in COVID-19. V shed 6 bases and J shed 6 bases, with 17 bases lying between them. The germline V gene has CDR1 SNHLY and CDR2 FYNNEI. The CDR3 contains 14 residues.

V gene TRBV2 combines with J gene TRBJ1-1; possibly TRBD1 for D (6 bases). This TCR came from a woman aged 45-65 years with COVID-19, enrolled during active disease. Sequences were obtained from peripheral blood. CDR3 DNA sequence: TGTGCCAGCAGAAAATTTGCAGGGGAATCTGAAGCTTTCTTT. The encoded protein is CASRKFAGESEAFF.